This entry is about one T cell receptor beta chain. In this sample, this clonotype turned up a few times. Its target antigen remains unknown. No base qualities exist here, and no much larger clone lies one base off it. This sample was taken from a study of naive and memory T cell subsets (dated by TCRdb to 2016 to 2017). Describing the broader study: In the figure summarizing the skin biopsy and whole blood samples, approximately ten blood donors, 7 tuberculin skin test biopsies and 3 saline control biopsies were reported. PCR2 was typically a SYBR Green qPCR stopped at a set threshold; low-input samples could instead use end-point PCR (about 6 cycles). General study outcomes and caveats: The potential sensitivity of the RNA-based method to TCR transcript changes with T cell activation and differentiation was acknowledged.

The study described a robust, sensitive protocol for amplifying, sequencing and analyzing TCRs, using 3' ligation of a UMI-containing oligonucleotide to TCR cDNA. For whole blood analysis, about 2.5 ml of peripheral blood was drawn from adult healthy volunteers into Tempus tubes, and RNA was extracted according to the manufacturer's instructions. Total RNA, without cell sorting, was DNase treated with RQ1 DNase before reverse transcription, targeting roughly 1 to 1000 ng input. Libraries were prepared from skin biopsies and whole blood to test how robust the pipeline was in samples where T cells are a minority population. The method was 5' RACE. The ligated cDNA was amplified in four rounds of PCR with nested alpha and beta constant region primers together with the SP2 primer. TCR RNA was reverse transcribed with SuperScript IV using alpha and beta constant region primers for the blood and skin samples. An oligonucleotide carrying the Illumina SP2 primer and a UMI was ligated to the 3' end of the cDNA by means of T4 RNA ligase 1. To prevent hairpin formation, the 12-nucleotide UMI was made up of two random hexamers with an eight-base spacer between them. From the second PCR onward, the TCR alpha and beta chain libraries were handled separately, and dual indexing was used for multiplexing. After pooling, the indexed libraries were analyzed by capillary electrophoresis and sequenced on either an Illumina MiSeq or NextSeq. To boost base diversity and improve cluster recognition, PhiX DNA at about 5-7.5% was spiked into the libraries. Regarding the original processing steps: UMIs were extracted from read 2 by Demultiplexor and combined with the TCR sequence from read 1, and reads were split according to sample indices. V and J genes and V-J junctions were identified by Decombinator, and each TCR was assigned a five-part identifier that included V and J deletions. Collapsinator used UMIs to correct sequencing errors and PCR amplification heterogeneity, yielding UMI-based abundance per TCR. Identifiers were converted to nucleotide sequence by CDR3Translator and translated to amino acids, and CDR3 regions were extracted on the basis of terminal motifs. Error-corrected counts of alpha and beta TCRs from blood and skin were compared after being normalized to the amount of input RNA. TCRdb applied fastp at Q25 and MiXCR to the public reads, then kept only in-frame beta chains. Each entry merges the rows of one CDR3 protein and shows their most common DNA and genes. The authors' filters were not applied to this entry. The sample has roughly 62,000 distinct CDR3 sequences on record, 6.5% to 9% of them singletons. The ten largest clones represent 15% to 20% of the sample.

The sequence derives from a female donor in good health.

The CDR3 amino acid sequence is: CASSTSLGQGVPYSNQPQHF. The DNA is as follows: TGTGCCAGTAGTACTAGCCTTGGACAGGGGGTCCCTTATAGCAATCAGCCCCAGCATTTT. The V and J genes are TRBV19 and TRBJ1-5, and TRBD1 matches 10 of the central bases. V ends up 4 bases short and J 0 bases short, with an unmatched junction base count of 15. According to the germline V gene (reference sequence), CDR1 reads LNHDA and CDR2 reads SQIVND. The CDR3 contains 20 residues, cysteine and phenylalanine counted. Only the CDR3 portion is preserved as DNA: 60 bases, with reading frame beginning at the first base.